Shown below are 10 T cell receptor beta chains from a single sample sequenced in a study of T cell repertoires in cytomegalovirus infection (dated by TCRdb to between 2018 and 2021). The sequencer listed for this sample is Illumina HiSeq 1500. TCRdb reran the public reads through fastp at Q25 and MiXCR, keeping productive beta chains. CDR3 protein sequences are deduplicated, and each keeps its most common genes and DNA. The sample contains about 310,000 distinct CDR3 sequences, roughly 25% of them found a single time. The top ten clones comprise 13% of the sample. The treatment or condition tag for this specimen amounts to: in vitro stimulation with specific CMV peptide epitopes to enrich CMV-specific T cells. These receptors' antigens are unknown. Here the sequenced sample was cultured PBMCs, taken from culture after CMV antigen stimulation. These receptor sequences come from a human donor in good health (CMV status not recorded). Some clones in this sample may be carry-over from other donors' samples.

This chain links TRBV18 with TRBJ2-1; weak D call: TRBD1 (6 bases). CDR1 is KGHSH and CDR2 is LQKENI in the germline V gene. This CDR3 comprises 15 residues. V dropped 1 base and J dropped 5 bases, with 12 bases sitting between them. As DNA, the CDR3 is TGTGCCAGCTCACCACAACAGGGACGAAACAATGAGCAGTTCTTC. Translation: CASSPQQGRNNEQFF. Based on the CDR3 plus reference TRBV18 and TRBJ2-1, the full variable domain is NAGVMQNPRHLVRRRGQEARLRCSPMKGHSHVYWYRQLPEEGLKFMVYLQKENIIDESGMPKERFSAEFPKEGPSILRIQQVVRGDSAAYFCASSPQQGRNNEQFFGPGTRLTVL.

This clonotype was counted only a few times. V and J are TRBV11-2 and TRBJ2-3, with 9 bases fitting TRBD1. Trimming removed 6 bases from V and 9 bases from J; junction bases left unmatched: 7. This CDR3 is 13 amino acids long. Germline values: CDR1 SGHAT, CDR2 FQNNGV. This chain's CDR3 is CASRSGDRVTQYF. As DNA, the CDR3 is TGTGCCAGCAGGTCGGGGGACAGGGTGACGCAGTATTTT.

This clonotype was seen a handful of times. The chain combines TRBV11-2 with TRBJ2-1; TRBD2 matches at 14 bases. Looked up from germline, CDR1 is SGHAT and CDR2 is FQNNGV. CDR3 length equals 18 residues. Trimming cost V 0 bases and J 4 bases; bases outside gene matches: 5. CDR3 DNA sequence: TGTGCCAGCAGCTTAGATATAGGACTAGCGGGAGGTTACAATGAGCAGTTCTTC. Residues: CASSLDIGLAGGYNEQFF.

The chain joins TRBV30 to TRBJ1-1; tentative D call: TRBD1 (5 bases). The V end lost 3 bases, the J end lost 4 bases, and 18 bases lay between the germline ends. The CDR3 sequence is 15 residues long. Germline values: CDR1 GTSNPN, CDR2 SVGIG (reference sequence). CDR3 sequence: CAWSIGGGLRTEAFF. The CDR3 DNA reads TGTGCCTGGAGCATTGGGGGGGGGTTGCGCACTGAAGCTTTCTTT.

This clonotype was seen a few times. This chain uses TRBV28 with TRBJ2-7; no clear D gene. The CDR3 loop spans 14 amino acids. V shed 5 bases and J shed 2 bases, with 13 bases lying between them. Per germline, CDR1 MDHEN and CDR2 SYDVKM. CDR3 nucleotide sequence: TGTGCCAGCAGTGCGGACCTTATCCCCTACGAGCAGTACTTC. Translation: CASSADLIPYEQYF.

The chain is built from TRBV29-1 and TRBJ1-5; D not resolved. Germline lookup yields CDR1 SQVTM and CDR2 ANQGSEA. V lost 4 bases and J lost 1, with 5 bases in between. The CDR3 consists of 12 residues. The CDR3 DNA is TGCAGCGTTGTGGACAGCAATCAGCCCCAGCATTTT. Translated, it gives CSVVDSNQPQHF.

The chain joins TRBV2 to TRBJ2-5; no firm D call. This CDR3 has 11 residues. Trimming pared 4 bases from V and 5 bases from J, leaving 5 bases between. Germline V gene sequence: CDR1 SNHLY, CDR2 FYNNEI. The CDR3 is CASSGRETQYF. For the CDR3, the DNA is TGTGCCAGCAGTGGCAGGGAGACCCAGTACTTC.

This clonotype was found a few times. The chain recombines TRBV6-2 or TRBV6-3 with TRBJ1-5; 7 nucleotides agree with TRBD1. This CDR3 has 13 amino acids. Germline CDR1 is MNHEY and CDR2 is SVGEGT. V lost 11 bases, J lost 7 bases, and 11 bases stayed unmatched. CDR3 bases: TGTGCCGCCTCCGACAGGGTAGTGCAGCCCCAGCATTTT. Protein: CAASDRVVQPQHF.

This clonotype was detected many times. The V gene is TRBV7-2, the J gene TRBJ2-7, with D possibly TRBD1 on 6 matching bases. CDR1 and CDR2 (germline): SGHTA, FQGNSA. V was pared by 5 bases and J by 6 bases, with 14 bases between. This CDR3 is built from 13 residues. The CDR3 nucleotides read TGTGCCAGCAGCCTGGGGGCCGGGACCGAGCAGTACTTC. Residues: CASSLGAGTEQYF.

This clonotype was counted only a few times. The chain has TRBV29-1 and TRBJ1-5; D gene ambiguous. Per the germline V gene, CDR1 is SQVTM and CDR2 is ANQGSEA. Trimming took off 4 bases at V and 3 bases at J, with 13 bases between the two ends. There are 14 residues in the CDR3. The CDR3 sequence is CSVGEGPTNQPQHF. The DNA for the CDR3 is TGCAGCGTTGGCGAGGGCCCGACCAATCAGCCCCAGCATTTT.